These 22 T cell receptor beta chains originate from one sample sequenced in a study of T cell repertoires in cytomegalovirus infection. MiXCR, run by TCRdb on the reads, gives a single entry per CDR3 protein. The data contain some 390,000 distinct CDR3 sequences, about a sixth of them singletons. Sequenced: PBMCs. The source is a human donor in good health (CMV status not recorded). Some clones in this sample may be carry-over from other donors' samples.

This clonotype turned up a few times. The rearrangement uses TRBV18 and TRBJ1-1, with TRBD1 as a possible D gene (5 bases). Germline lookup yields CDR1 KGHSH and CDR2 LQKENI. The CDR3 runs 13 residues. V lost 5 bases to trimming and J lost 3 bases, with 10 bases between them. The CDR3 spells CASSRDGDTEAFF. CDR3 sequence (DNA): TGTGCCAGCTCAAGGGACGGAGACACTGAAGCTTTCTTT.

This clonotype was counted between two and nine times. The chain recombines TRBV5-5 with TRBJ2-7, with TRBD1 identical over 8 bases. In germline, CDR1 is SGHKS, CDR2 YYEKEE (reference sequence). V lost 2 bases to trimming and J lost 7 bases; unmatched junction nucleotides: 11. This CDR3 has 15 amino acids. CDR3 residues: CASSFRRQGSTEQYF. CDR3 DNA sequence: TGTGCCAGCAGCTTTAGGAGACAGGGGAGTACGGAGCAGTACTTC.

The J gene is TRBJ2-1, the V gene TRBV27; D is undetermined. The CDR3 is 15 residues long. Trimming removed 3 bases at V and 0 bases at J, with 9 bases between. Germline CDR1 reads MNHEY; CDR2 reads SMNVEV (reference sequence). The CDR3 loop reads CASSLYVSSYNEQFF. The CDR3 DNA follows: TGTGCCAGCAGTTTGTACGTGAGCTCCTACAATGAGCAGTTCTTC.

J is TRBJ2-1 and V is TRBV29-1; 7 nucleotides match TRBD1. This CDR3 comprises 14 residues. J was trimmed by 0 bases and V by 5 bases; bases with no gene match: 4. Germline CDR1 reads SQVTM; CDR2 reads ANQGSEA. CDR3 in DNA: TGCAGCGTTTCTTACAGGGGCTCCTACAATGAGCAGTTCTTC. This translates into CSVSYRGSYNEQFF.

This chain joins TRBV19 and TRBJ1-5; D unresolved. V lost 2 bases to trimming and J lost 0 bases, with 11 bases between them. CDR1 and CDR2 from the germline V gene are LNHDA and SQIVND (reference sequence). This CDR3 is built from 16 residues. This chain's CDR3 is CASSIRRANSNQPQHF. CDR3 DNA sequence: TGTGCCAGTAGTATAAGGAGGGCCAATAGCAATCAGCCCCAGCATTTT.

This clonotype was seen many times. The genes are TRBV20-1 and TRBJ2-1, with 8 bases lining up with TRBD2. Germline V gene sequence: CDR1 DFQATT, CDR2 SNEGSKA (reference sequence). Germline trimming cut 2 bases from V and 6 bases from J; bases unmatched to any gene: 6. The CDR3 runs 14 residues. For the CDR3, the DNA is TGCAGTGCTAGATCCGGGAGGGTGCGCAATGAGCAGTTCTTC. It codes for CSARSGRVRNEQFF.

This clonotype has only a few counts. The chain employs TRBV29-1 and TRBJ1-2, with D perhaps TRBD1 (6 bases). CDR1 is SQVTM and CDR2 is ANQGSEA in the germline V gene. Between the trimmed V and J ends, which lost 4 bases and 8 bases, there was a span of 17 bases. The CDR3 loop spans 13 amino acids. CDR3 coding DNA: TGCAGCGTTGGAAGGGGGGGGGCGAGCGGCTACACCTTC. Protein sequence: CSVGRGGASGYTF.

The CDR3 loop is CASSENPLHRDTEAFF. The CDR3 DNA follows: TGTGCCAGCAGTGAAAACCCTCTACACCGGGACACTGAAGCTTTCTTT. The chain is built from TRBV25-1 and TRBJ1-1; D gene ambiguous. Germline CDR1 is MGHDK and CDR2 is SYGVNS. V lost 2 bases and J lost 3, with 16 bases in between. The length of the CDR3 is 16 residues. The full variable domain, with the rest looked up from reference TRBV25-1 and TRBJ1-1, is EADIYQTPRYLVIGTGKKITLECSQTMGHDKMYWYQQDPGMELHLIHYSYGVNSTEKGDLSSESTVSRIRTEHFPLTLESARPSHTSQYLCASSENPLHRDTEAFFGQGTRLTVV.

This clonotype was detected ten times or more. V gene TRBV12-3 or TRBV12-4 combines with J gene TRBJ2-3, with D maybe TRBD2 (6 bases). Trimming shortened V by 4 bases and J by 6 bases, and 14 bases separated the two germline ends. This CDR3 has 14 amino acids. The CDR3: CASSYRDSQDTQYF. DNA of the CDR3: TGTGCCAGCAGTTACCGGGACTCCCAGGATACGCAGTATTTT.

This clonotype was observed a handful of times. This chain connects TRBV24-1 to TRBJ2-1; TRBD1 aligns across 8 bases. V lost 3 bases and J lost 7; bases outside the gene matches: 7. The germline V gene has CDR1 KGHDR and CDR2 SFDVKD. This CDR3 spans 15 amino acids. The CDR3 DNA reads TGTGCCACCAGTGATGACAGGGGTGGTTTGAATGAGCAGTTCTTC. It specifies CATSDDRGGLNEQFF.

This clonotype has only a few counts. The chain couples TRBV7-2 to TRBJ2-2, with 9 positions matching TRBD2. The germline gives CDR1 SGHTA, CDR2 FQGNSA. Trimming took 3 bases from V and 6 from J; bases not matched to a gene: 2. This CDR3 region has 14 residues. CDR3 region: CASSFGGGAGELFF. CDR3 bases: TGTGCCAGCAGCTTCGGCGGGGGGGCCGGGGAGCTGTTTTTT.

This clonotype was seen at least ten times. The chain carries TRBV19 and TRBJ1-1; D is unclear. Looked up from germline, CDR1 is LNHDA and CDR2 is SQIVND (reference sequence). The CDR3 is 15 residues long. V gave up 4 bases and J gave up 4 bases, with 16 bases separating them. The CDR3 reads CASSSRAVALTEAFF. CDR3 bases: TGTGCCAGTAGTAGCCGGGCCGTTGCCCTCACTGAAGCTTTCTTT.

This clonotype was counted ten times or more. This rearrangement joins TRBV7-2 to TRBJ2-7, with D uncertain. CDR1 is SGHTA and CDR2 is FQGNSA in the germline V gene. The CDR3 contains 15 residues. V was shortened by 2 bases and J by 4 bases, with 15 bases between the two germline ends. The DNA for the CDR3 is TGTGCCAGCAGCTTAAGAGTCGTCCTCCTATACGAGCAGTACTTC. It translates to CASSLRVVLLYEQYF.

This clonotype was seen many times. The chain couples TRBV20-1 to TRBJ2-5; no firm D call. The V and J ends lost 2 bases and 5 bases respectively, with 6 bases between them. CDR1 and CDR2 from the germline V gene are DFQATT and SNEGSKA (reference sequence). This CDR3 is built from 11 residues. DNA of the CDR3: TGCAGTGCTAGACCCCTGGAGACCCAGTACTTC. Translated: CSARPLETQYF.

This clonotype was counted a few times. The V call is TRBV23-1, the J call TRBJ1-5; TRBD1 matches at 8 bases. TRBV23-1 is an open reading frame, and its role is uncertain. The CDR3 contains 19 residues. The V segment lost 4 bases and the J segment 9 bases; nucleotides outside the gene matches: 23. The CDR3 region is CASSRRMAIGQGQSRPQHF. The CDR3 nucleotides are TGCGCCAGCAGTCGACGAATGGCTATAGGACAGGGTCAATCACGGCCCCAGCATTTT.

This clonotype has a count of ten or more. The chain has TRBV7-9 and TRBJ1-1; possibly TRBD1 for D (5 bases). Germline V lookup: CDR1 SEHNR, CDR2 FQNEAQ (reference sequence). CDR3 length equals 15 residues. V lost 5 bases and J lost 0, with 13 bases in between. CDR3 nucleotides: TGTGCCAGCAGCACCGGGGGGAGGGTGAACACTGAAGCTTTCTTT. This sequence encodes CASSTGGRVNTEAFF.

CDR3: CASSPQQGADNQPQHF. In DNA form, the CDR3 reads TGTGCCAGCTCACCACAACAGGGGGCGGACAATCAGCCCCAGCATTTT. The rearrangement joins TRBV18 to TRBJ1-5; 9 bases align to TRBD1. Germline V gene data show CDR1 as KGHSH and CDR2 as LQKENI. With 1 base clipped from V and 3 bases from J, the junction kept 4 bases outside the gene matches. The CDR3 length is 16 residues. Filled out from reference TRBV18 and TRBJ1-5, the complete variable domain reads NAGVMQNPRHLVRRRGQEARLRCSPMKGHSHVYWYRQLPEEGLKFMVYLQKENIIDESGMPKERFSAEFPKEGPSILRIQQVVRGDSAAYFCASSPQQGADNQPQHFGDGTRLSIL.

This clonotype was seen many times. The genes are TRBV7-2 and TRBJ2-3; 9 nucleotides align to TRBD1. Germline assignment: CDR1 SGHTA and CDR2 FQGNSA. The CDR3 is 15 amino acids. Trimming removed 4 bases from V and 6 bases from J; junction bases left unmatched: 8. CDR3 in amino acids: CASSYTGGRRDTQYF. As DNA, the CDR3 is TGTGCCAGCAGCTACACAGGGGGCAGAAGGGATACGCAGTATTTT.

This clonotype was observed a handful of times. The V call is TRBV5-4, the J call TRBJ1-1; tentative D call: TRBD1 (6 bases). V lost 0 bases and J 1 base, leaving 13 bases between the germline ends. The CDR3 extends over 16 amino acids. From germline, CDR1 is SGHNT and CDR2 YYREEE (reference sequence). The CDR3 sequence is CASSLVGGHPNTEAFF. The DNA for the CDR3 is TGTGCCAGCAGCTTGGTCGGGGGACATCCGAACACTGAAGCTTTCTTT.

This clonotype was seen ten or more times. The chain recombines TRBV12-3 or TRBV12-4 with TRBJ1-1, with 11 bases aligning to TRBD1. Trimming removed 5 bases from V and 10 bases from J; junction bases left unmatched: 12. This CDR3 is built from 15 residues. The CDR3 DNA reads TGTGCCAGCAGTCGGGGGATCTCCGGGACAGGGGGAGCTTTCTTT. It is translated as CASSRGISGTGGAFF.

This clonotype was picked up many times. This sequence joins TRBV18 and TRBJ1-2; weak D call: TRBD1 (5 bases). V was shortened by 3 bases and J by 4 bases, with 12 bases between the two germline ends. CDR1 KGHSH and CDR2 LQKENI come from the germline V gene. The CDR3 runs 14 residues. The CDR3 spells CASSPGAGGYGYTF. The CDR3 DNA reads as TGTGCCAGCTCACCTGGGGCCGGCGGCTATGGCTACACCTTC.

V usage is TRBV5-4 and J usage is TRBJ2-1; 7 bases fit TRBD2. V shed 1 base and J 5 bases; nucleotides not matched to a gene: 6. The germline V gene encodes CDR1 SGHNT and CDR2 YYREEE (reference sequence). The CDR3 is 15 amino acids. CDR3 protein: CASSLWGGRDNEQFF. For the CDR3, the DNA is TGTGCCAGCAGCTTGTGGGGGGGGAGGGACAATGAGCAGTTCTTC.